What follows describes a single T cell receptor (beta chain). Original processing methods: Estimated nucleated cell counts came from reference gene primer amplification. The protocol was immunoSEQ multiplex PCR, while the TCRdb copy is restricted to in-frame clones and leaves out a portion. V, J and clone size were drawn from that table, and D and trimming were deduced from the DNA. The sample has about 100,000 clones; 85% are singletons. This sample is part of a study of blood T cell repertoires in COVID-19. Study information: From the United States, Italy and Spain came samples of acute and convalescent COVID-19. The analysed material was cDNA or gDNA that came from T cells, B-cell-depleted T cells, or PBMCs.

The germline CDR1 and CDR2 sequences are MNHEY and SMNVEV (reference sequence). The CDR3 has 17 residues. V lost 4 bases and J 1 base, leaving 19 bases between the germline ends. The TCR originated in a human donor in a cohort sampled during active COVID-19. This chain uses TRBV27 with TRBJ1-1; the D gene is possibly TRBD1 (6 bases). Sequencing input: peripheral blood. The CDR3 here is CASSYRYRVPWNTEAFF. The CDR3, as DNA: TGTGCCAGCAGTTACAGATACAGGGTACCCTGGAACACTGAAGCTTTCTTT.